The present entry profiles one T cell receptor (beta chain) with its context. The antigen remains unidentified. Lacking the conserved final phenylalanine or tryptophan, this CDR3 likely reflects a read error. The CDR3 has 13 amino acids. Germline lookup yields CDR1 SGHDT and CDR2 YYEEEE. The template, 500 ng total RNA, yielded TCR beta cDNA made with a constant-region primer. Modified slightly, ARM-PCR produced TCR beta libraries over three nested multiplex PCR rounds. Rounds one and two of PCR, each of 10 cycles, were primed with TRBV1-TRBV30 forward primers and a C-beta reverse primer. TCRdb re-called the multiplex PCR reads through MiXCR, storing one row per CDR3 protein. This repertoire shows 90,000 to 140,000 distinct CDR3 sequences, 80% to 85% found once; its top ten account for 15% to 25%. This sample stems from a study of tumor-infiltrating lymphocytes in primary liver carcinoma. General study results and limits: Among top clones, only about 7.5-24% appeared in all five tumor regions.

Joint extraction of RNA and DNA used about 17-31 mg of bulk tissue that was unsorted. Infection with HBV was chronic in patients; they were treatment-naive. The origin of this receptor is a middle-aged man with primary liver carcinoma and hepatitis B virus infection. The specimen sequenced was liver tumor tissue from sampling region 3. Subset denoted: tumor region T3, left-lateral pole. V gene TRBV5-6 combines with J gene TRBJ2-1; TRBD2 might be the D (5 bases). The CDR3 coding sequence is TGTGTCAGCAGCGTAGGGAGTTACAATGAGCAGTTCCTC. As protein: CVSSVGSYNEQFL.